This T cell receptor (beta chain) was captured in a study of CD8 T cells in ankylosing spondylitis. Study-wide findings and caveats: A motif in TCR beta, a set of about eight highly homologous variants, appeared characteristic of ankylosing spondylitis blood.

TCRdb re-called the 5' RACE reads with MiXCR, one entry per CDR3 protein. The sample lists about 220,000 distinct CDR3 sequences, around 17% seen once, with about 42% in the top ten. Concerning this clonotype: Its matching antigen is unknown.

The CDR3 runs to 16 residues. Germline CDR1 reads SGHTA; CDR2 reads FQGTGA. J was trimmed by 2 bases and V by 3 bases; bases with no gene match: 7. This sequence originates from a male donor with ankylosing spondylitis. The specimen was blood, either unsorted or a sorted T cell fraction (not recorded which). V is TRBV7-3 and J is TRBJ2-3; 8 positions match TRBD2. The CDR3 sequence is CASSFGAGGPTDTQYF. The CDR3 DNA is TGTGCCAGCAGCTTTGGGGCGGGGGGACCCACAGATACGCAGTATTTT. Full variable domain (remainder filled in from reference TRBV7-3 and TRBJ2-3): GAGVSQTPSNKVTEKGKYVELRCDPISGHTALYWYRQSLGQGPEFLIYFQGTGAADDSGLPNDRFFAVRPEGSVSTLKIQRTERGDSAVYLCASSFGAGGPTDTQYFGPGTRLTVL.